Listed below are T cell receptor beta chains from one sample, sequenced in a study of cytotoxic CD8 clonotypes in ibrutinib-treated CLL. Libraries were prepared by immunoSEQ multiplex PCR; TCRdb keeps only in-frame clonotypes and omits some of them. The repertoire holds some 200,000 clones, about four fifths seen once, with about an eighth in the top ten. Sequencing used PBMCs, obtained after 12 months of ibrutinib treatment. The receptors derive from a human donor with chronic lymphocytic leukemia. Both conserved end residues are part of each CDR3. The D gene is left open where the match is weak. Some rows have no size entry. The others give once, few or many, or a class for an expanded clone.

V gene: TRBV9; clone size: .; D gene: TRBD2; CDR3 protein: CASSVTLLAGVNTGELFF
V gene: TRBV19; clone size: few; D gene: .; CDR3 protein: CASREGYNEQFF
V gene: TRBV6-5; clone size: few; D gene: .; CDR3 protein: CASSYDRNTEAFF
V gene: TRBV4-2; clone size: .; D gene: .; CDR3 protein: CASSPQDRSNQPQHF
V gene: TRBV7-6; clone size: .; D gene: .; CDR3 protein: CASSQGGTLTTDTQYF
V gene: TRBV15; clone size: .; D gene: .; CDR3 protein: CATSSKQGRVEAFF
V gene: TRBV7-9; clone size: .; D gene: .; CDR3 protein: CASSLGGQSLNTGELFF
V gene: TRBV28; clone size: .; D gene: TRBD2; CDR3 protein: CASSPLSGRVYNEQFF
V gene: TRBV25-1; clone size: .; D gene: TRBD2; CDR3 protein: CASSGGGETQYF
V gene: TRBV6-1; clone size: .; D gene: .; CDR3 protein: CASSGWTVGSYEQYF
V gene: TRBV28; clone size: .; D gene: TRBD2; CDR3 protein: CASSPAERLAENF
V gene: TRBV2; clone size: .; D gene: .; CDR3 protein: CASREDGYYEQYF
V gene: TRBV15; clone size: .; D gene: .; CDR3 protein: CATSRDRDTLYNEQFF
V gene: TRBV5-1; clone size: .; D gene: TRBD1; CDR3 protein: CASSFEGANTEAFF
V gene: TRBV7-3; clone size: .; D gene: .; CDR3 protein: CASSRGHSDNTDTQYF
V gene: TRBV6-4; clone size: .; D gene: TRBD1; CDR3 protein: CASSRDRGETQYF
V gene: TRBV4-1; clone size: .; D gene: .; CDR3 protein: CASSQVITPYEQYF
V gene: TRBV19; clone size: .; D gene: TRBD1; CDR3 protein: CAVQGASPPDYGYTF
V gene: TRBV5-1; clone size: .; D gene: .; CDR3 protein: CASSLGGQPETGELFF
V gene: TRBV28; clone size: .; D gene: .; CDR3 protein: CASSGAGGVRNYGYTF